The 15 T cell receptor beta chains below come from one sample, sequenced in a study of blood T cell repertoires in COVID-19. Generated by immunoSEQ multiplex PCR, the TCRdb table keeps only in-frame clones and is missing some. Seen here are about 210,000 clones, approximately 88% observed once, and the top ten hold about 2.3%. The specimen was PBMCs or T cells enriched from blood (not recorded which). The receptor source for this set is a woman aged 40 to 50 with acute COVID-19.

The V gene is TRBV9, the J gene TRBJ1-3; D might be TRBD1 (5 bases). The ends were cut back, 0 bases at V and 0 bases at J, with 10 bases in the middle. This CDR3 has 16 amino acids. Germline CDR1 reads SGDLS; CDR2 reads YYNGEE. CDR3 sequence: CASSVAGVSSGNTIYF. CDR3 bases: TGTGCCAGCAGCGTAGCGGGGGTTAGCTCTGGAAACACCATATATTTT.

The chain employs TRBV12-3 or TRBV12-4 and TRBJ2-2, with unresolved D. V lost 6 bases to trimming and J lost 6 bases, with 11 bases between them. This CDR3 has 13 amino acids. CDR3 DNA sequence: TGTGCCAGCAGCCCCCATTCCCCCGGGGAGCTGTTTTTT. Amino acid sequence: CASSPHSPGELFF.

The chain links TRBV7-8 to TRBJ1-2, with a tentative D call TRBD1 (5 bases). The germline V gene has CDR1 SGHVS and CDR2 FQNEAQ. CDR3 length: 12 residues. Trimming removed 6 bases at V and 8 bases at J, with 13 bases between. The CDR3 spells CASRFRAGGYTF. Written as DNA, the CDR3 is TGTGCCAGCAGATTCAGGGCCGGAGGCTACACCTTC.

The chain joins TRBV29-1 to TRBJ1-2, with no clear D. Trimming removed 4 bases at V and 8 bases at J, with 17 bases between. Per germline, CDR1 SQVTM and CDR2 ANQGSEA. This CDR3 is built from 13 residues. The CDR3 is CSVALVASQGYTF. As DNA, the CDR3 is TGCAGCGTTGCTTTGGTAGCCTCCCAGGGCTACACCTTC.

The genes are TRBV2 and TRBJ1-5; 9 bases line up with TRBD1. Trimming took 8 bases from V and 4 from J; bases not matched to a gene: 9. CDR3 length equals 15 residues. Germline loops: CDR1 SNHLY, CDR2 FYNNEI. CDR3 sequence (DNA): TGTGCCAGCTCCCTCGAGACAGGGGGAAATCAGCCCCAGCATTTT. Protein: CASSLETGGNQPQHF.

This CDR3 is CASSPGTSGKDEQFF. CDR3 nucleotides: TGTGCCAGCAGCCCCGGGACTAGCGGAAAAGATGAGCAGTTCTTC. The chain is built from TRBV6-5 and TRBJ2-1; 11 positions agree with TRBD2. With V trimmed by 6 bases and J by 8 bases, 9 bases remained unmatched. The CDR3 runs to 15 residues. The germline V gene has CDR1 MNHEY and CDR2 SVGAGI.

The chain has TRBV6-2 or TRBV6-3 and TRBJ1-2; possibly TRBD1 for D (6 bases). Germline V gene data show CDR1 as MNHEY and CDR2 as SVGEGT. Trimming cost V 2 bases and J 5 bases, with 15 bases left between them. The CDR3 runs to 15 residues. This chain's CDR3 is CASSYGTGSDYGYTF. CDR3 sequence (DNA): TGTGCCAGCAGTTACGGTACAGGGTCGGATTATGGCTACACCTTC.

The CDR3 coding sequence is TGTGCCAGCAGCGAGTCCTACGAGCAGTACTTC. It yields the protein CASSESYEQYF. This sequence joins TRBV11-2 and TRBJ2-7, with unresolved D. Germline assignment: CDR1 SGHAT and CDR2 FQNNGV. The CDR3 extends over 11 amino acids. Trimming shortened V by 5 bases and J by 1 base, and 3 bases separated the two germline ends.

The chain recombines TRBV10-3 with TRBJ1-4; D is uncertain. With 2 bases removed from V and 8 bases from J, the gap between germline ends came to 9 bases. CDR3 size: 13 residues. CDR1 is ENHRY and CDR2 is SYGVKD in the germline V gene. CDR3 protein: CAISERGGEKLFF. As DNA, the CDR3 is TGTGCCATCAGTGAGAGAGGAGGGGAAAAACTGTTTTTT.

Here the CDR3 DNA reads TGTGCCAGCAGTGAATCAGGGACACCCTACACTGAAGCTTTCTTT. Amino acids: CASSESGTPYTEAFF. This sequence joins TRBV25-1 and TRBJ1-1; the D gene is possibly TRBD1 (6 bases). V was trimmed by 1 base and J by 3 bases, leaving 12 bases between them. The CDR3 has 15 residues. Germline assignment: CDR1 MGHDK and CDR2 SYGVNS.

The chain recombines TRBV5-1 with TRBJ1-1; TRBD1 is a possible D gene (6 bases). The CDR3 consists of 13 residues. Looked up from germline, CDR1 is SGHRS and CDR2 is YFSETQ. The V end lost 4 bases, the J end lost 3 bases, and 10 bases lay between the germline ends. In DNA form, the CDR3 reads TGCGCCAGCAGCATCAGGGGTCACACTGAAGCTTTCTTT. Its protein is CASSIRGHTEAFF.

In DNA form, the CDR3 reads TGTGCCAGCAGCTCGGACAGGGGCCTGGGAAACACCATATATTTT. The encoded protein is CASSSDRGLGNTIYF. The chain uses TRBV7-9 and TRBJ1-3; TRBD1 matches 9 bases. This CDR3 is built from 15 residues. V lost 4 bases, J lost 4 bases, and 5 bases stayed unmatched. Germline CDR1 is SEHNR and CDR2 is FQNEAQ (reference sequence).

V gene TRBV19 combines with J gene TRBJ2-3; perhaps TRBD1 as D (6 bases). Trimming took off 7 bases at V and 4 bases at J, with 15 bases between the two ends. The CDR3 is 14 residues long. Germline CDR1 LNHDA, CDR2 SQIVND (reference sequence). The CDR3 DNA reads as TGTGCCAGTATGGACAGCAGAATTTCAGATACGCAGTATTTT. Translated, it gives CASMDSRISDTQYF. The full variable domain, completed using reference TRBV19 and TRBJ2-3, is DGGITQSPKYLFRKEGQNVTLSCEQNLNHDAMYWYRQDPGQGLRLIYYSQIVNDFQKGDIAEGYSVSREKKESFPLTVTSAQKNPTAFYLCASMDSRISDTQYFGPGTRLTVL.

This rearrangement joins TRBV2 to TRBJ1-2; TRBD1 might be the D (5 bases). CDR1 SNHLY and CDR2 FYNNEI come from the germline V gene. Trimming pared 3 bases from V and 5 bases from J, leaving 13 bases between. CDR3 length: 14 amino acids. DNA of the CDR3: TGTGCCAGCAGTGAGCCGGGACTTAGGTATGGCTACACCTTC. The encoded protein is CASSEPGLRYGYTF.

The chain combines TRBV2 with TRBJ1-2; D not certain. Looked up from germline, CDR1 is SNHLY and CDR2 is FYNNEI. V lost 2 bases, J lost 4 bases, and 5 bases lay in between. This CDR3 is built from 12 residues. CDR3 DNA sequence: TGTGCCAGCAGTGAAAGCTTCTATGGCTACACCTTC. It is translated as CASSESFYGYTF.